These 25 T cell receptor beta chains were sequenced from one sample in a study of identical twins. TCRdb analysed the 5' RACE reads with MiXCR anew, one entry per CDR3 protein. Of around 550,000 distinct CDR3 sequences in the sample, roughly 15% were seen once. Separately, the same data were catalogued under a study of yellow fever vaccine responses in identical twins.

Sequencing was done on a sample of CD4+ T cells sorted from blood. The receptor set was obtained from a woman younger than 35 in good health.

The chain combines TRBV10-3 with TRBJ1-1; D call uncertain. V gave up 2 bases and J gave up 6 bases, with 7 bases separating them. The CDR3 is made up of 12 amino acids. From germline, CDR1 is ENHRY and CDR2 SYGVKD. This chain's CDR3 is CAISERAAEAFF. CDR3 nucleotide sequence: TGTGCCATCAGTGAGAGGGCAGCTGAAGCTTTCTTT.

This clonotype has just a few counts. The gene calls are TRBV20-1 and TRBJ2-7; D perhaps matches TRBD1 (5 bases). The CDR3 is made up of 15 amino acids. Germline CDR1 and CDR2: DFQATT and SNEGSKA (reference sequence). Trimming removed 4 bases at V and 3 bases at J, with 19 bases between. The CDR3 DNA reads TGCAGTGCTATCCCGGACAACATGCCCTACTACGAGCAGTACTTC. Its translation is CSAIPDNMPYYEQYF.

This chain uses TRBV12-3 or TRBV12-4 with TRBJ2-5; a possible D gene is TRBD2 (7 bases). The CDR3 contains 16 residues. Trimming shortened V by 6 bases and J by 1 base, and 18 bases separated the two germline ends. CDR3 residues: CASSYPPRGAQETQYF. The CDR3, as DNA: TGTGCCAGCAGCTACCCGCCCCGGGGGGCCCAAGAGACCCAGTACTTC.

In DNA, the CDR3 is TGCGCCAGCAGCCAACCGATCGCCACAGATACGCAGTATTTT. This encodes CASSQPIATDTQYF. The chain couples TRBV4-1 to TRBJ2-3, with unresolved D. V was cut by 2 bases and J by 2 bases, with 8 bases left in between. The CDR3 is 14 amino acids. Germline CDR1 and CDR2: MGHRA and YSYEKL.

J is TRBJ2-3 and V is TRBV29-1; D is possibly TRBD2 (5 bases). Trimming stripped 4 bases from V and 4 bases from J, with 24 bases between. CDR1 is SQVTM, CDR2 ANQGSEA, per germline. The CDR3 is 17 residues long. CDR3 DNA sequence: TGCAGCGTTGGCCCGAGCCTGAATGCTCGGCGGGCAGATACGCAGTATTTT. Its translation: CSVGPSLNARRADTQYF.

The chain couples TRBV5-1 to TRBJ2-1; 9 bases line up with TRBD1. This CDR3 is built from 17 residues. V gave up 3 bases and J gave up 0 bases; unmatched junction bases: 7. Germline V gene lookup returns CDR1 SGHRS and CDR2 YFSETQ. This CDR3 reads CASSSTGGSSSYNEQFF. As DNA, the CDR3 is TGCGCCAGCAGCTCTACAGGGGGCTCGAGCTCCTACAATGAGCAGTTCTTC.

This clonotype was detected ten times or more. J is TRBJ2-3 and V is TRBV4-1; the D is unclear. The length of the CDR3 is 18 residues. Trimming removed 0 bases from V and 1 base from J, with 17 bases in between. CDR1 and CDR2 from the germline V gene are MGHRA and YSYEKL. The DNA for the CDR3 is TGCGCCAGCAGCCAAGATCGAGTACAGTTGCGTGGCACAGATACGCAGTATTTT. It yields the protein CASSQDRVQLRGTDTQYF.

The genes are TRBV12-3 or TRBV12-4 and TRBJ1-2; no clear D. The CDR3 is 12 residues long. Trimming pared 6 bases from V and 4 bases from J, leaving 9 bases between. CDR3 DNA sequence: TGTGCCAGCAGACTAGCTAGCTATGGCTACACCTTC. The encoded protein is CASRLASYGYTF.

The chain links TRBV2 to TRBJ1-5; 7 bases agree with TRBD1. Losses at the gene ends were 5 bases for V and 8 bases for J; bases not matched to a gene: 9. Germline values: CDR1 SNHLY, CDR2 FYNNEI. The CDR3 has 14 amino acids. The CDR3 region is CASSLTGSREPQHF. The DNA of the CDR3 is TGTGCCAGCAGTTTGACAGGGTCGCGGGAGCCCCAGCATTTT.

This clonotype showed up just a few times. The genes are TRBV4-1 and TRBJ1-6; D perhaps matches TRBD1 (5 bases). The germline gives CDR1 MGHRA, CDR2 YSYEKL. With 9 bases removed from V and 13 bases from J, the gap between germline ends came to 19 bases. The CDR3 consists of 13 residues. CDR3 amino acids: CASNTPAEGPLHF. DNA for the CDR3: TGCGCCAGTAATACTCCGGCTGAGGGGCCCCTCCACTTT.

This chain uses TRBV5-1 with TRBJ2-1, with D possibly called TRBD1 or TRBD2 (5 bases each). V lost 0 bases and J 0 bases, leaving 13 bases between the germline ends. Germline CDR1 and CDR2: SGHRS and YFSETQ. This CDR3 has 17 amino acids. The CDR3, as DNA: TGCGCCAGCAGCTTGGGAGGGGCTCGGAGCTCCTACAATGAGCAGTTCTTC. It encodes CASSLGGARSSYNEQFF.

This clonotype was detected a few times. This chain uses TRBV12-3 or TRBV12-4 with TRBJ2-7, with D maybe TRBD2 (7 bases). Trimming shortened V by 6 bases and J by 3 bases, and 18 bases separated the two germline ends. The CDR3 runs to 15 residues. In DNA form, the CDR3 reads TGTGCCAGCAGCCACCGAGGGGGGGCGGACTACGAGCAGTACTTC. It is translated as CASSHRGGADYEQYF.

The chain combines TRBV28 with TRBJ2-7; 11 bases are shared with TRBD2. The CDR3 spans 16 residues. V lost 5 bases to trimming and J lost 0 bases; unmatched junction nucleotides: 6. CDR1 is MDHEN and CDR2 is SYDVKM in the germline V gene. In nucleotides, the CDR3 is TGTGCCAGCAGTATGGGGCTAGCGGGAGGCTCCTACGAGCAGTACTTC. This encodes CASSMGLAGGSYEQYF.

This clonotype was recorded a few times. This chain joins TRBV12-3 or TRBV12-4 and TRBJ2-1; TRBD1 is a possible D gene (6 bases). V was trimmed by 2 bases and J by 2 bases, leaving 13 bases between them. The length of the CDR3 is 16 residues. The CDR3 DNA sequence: TGTGCCAGCAGTTTAACACAGGGTGTCCCCTACAATGAGCAGTTCTTC. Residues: CASSLTQGVPYNEQFF.

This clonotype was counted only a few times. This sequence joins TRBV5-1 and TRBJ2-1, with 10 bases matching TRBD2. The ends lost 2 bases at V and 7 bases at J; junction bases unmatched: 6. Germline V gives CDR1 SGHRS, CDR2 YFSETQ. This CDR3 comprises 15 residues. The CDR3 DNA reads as TGCGCCAGCAGCTTTACTAGCGGGGAGACTAATGAGCAGTTCTTC. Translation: CASSFTSGETNEQFF.

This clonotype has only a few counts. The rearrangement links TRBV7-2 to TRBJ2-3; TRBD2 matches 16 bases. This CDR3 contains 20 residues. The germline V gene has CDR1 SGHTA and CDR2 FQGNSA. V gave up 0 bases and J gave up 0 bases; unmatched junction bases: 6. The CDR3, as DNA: TGTGCCAGCAGCTTAGCGTTCGGGACTAGCGGGGGGGCTAGCACAGATACGCAGTATTTT. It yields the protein CASSLAFGTSGGASTDTQYF.

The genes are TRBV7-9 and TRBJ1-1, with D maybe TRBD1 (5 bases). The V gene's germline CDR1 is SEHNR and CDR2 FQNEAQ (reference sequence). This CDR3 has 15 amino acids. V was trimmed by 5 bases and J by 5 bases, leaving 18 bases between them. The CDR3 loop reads CASSLPQGRGTEAFF. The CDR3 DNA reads TGTGCCAGCAGCCTACCCCAGGGTCGGGGGACTGAAGCTTTCTTT.

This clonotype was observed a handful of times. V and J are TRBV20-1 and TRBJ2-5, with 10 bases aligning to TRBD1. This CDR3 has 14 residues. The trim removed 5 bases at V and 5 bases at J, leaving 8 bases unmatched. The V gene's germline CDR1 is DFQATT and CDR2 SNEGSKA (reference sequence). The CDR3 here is CSAPSDRGFETQYF. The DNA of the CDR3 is TGCAGTGCTCCTTCGGACAGGGGGTTTGAGACCCAGTACTTC.

CDR3 DNA sequence: TGCAGTGCGCTAGCGGGAGGGTCCAAAAACATTCAGTACTTC. Translating gives CSALAGGSKNIQYF. The rearrangement uses TRBV20-1 and TRBJ2-4; 12 bases are shared with TRBD2. The CDR3 is made up of 14 amino acids. The V segment lost 6 bases and the J segment 2 bases; nucleotides outside the gene matches: 2. The V gene's germline CDR1 is DFQATT and CDR2 SNEGSKA (reference sequence).

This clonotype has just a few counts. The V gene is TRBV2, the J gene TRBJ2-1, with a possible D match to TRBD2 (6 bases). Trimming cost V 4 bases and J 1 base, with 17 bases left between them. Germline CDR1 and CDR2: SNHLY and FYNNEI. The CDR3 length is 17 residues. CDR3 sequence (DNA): TGTGCCAGCAGTGGGCCCGGATCGCGGGGTTCCTACAATGAGCAGTTCTTC. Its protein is CASSGPGSRGSYNEQFF.

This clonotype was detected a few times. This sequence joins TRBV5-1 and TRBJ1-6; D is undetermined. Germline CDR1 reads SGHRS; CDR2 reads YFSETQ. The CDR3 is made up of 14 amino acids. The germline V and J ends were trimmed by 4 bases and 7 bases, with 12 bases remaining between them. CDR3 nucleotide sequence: TGCGCCAGCAGCAAGACTGGTGTGAATTCACCCCTCCACTTT. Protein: CASSKTGVNSPLHF.

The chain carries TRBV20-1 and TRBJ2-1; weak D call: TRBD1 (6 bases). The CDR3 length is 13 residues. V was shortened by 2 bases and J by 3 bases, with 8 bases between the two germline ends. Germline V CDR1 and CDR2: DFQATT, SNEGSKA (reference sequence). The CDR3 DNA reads TGCAGTGCTAGAACAGGGAACTACAATGAGCAGTTCTTC. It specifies CSARTGNYNEQFF.

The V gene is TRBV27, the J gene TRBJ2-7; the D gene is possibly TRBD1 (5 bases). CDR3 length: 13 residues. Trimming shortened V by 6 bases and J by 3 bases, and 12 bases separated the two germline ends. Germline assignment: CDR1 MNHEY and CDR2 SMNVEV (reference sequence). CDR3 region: CASSPTGLYEQYV. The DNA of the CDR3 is TGTGCCAGCAGCCCCACAGGCCTCTACGAGCAGTACGTC.

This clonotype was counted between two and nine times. CDR3 protein: CSASRQVTEAFF. CDR3 nucleotides: TGCAGTGCATCGAGACAGGTCACTGAAGCTTTCTTT. The V gene is TRBV20-1, the J gene TRBJ1-1; D possibly corresponds to TRBD1 (6 bases). Trimming stripped 6 bases from V and 4 bases from J, with 12 bases between. Germline V gene data show CDR1 as DFQATT and CDR2 as SNEGSKA (reference sequence). The CDR3 loop spans 12 amino acids.

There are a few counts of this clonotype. CDR3 DNA sequence: TGTGCTAGTGGTTGGTGGACTAGCGCATACTCCTACGAGCAGTACTTC. This sequence encodes CASGWWTSAYSYEQYF. V usage is TRBV12-5 and J usage is TRBJ2-7; 9 nucleotides agree with TRBD2. The trim removed 4 bases at V and 0 bases at J, leaving 7 bases unmatched. Germline CDR1 and CDR2: LGHNT and FRNRAP. The CDR3 is 16 residues long.